This is a list of T cell receptor beta chains from one sample in a study of PD-1 blockade in mismatch repair-deficient tumors. TCRdb's table, derived via immunoSEQ multiplex PCR, lists solely in-frame clones and lacks some. The repertoire holds some 84,000 clones, with around 85% as singletons. The sample consisted of peripheral blood, taken 12 weeks after starting pembrolizumab. The receptors derive from an adult with mismatch repair-deficient cancer. Each CDR3 is given with its conserved first and last residue. Each record gives: CDR3 length, D gene, V gene, J gene, CDR3 DNA, CDR3 protein. The D gene is left open where the match is weak.

>13|.|TRBV30|TRBJ2-7
TGTGCCTGGAGTGGGGGTGATGCCTACGAGCAGTACTTC
CAWSGGDAYEQYF
>15|TRBD2|TRBV6-6|TRBJ2-7
TGTGCCAGCAGTTACGCTAGCGGTCCAGGGTACGAGCAGTACTTC
CASSYASGPGYEQYF
>20|TRBD1|TRBV11-3|TRBJ1-1
TGTGCCAGCAGCTTAGGGGCATTTTGGGGACAGGGGGCCCTGAACACTGAAGCTTTCTTT
CASSLGAFWGQGALNTEAFF
>16|.|TRBV4-1|TRBJ2-7
TGCGCCAGCAGCCAAGATCCACCCCCGGCCACCTACGAGCAGTACTTC
CASSQDPPPATYEQYF
>12|.|TRBV29-1|TRBJ2-3
TGCAGCGACGCCACCGTCCTAGATACGCAGTATTTT
CSDATVLDTQYF
>15|.|TRBV11-1|TRBJ2-1
TGTGCCAGCAGTATCAGCGGATCCTCCTACAATGAGCAGTTCTTC
CASSISGSSYNEQFF
>16|TRBD1|TRBV2|TRBJ1-2
TGTGCCAGCAGTTACATCCTGACAGGGCCCCCCGTTGGCTACACCTTC
CASSYILTGPPVGYTF
>14|.|TRBV5-3|TRBJ1-5
TGTGCCAGACCCAGGCTCCGGGGCAATCAGCCCCAGCATTTT
CARPRLRGNQPQHF
>15|TRBD1|TRBV6-6|TRBJ2-7
TGTGCCAGCAGTCCTTATCGGACAGGTCTCGACGAGCAGTACTTC
CASSPYRTGLDEQYF
>14|.|TRBV19|TRBJ2-2
TGTGCCAGTATTAGGCAGGGGGGCACCGGGGAGCTGTTTTTT
CASIRQGGTGELFF
>13|.|TRBV18|TRBJ2-1
TGTGCCAGCTCACCCCAAAACTACGGTGAGCAGTTCTTC
CASSPQNYGEQFF
>13|TRBD1|TRBV5-4|TRBJ2-7
TGTGCCAGCAGATCGACAGGGACCTACGAGCAGTACTTC
CASRSTGTYEQYF
>15|.|TRBV7-9|TRBJ2-7
TGTGCCAGCAGCTCTGGACCCCTTCCTCCCTACGAGCAGTACTTC
CASSSGPLPPYEQYF
>15|.|TRBV5-4|TRBJ1-1
TGTGCCAGCAGCTTGGGGGGGAATTTGAACACTGAAGCTTTCTTT
CASSLGGNLNTEAFF